This TCR beta chain was sequenced in a study of blood T cell repertoires in COVID-19. Study-level information: From the United States, Italy and Spain came samples of acute and convalescent COVID-19. The cDNA or gDNA used as material had been derived from T cells, B-cell-depleted T cells, or PBMCs.

The CDR3 loop spans 14 amino acids. The germline CDR1 and CDR2 sequences are ENHRY and SYGVKD. Trimming removed 11 bases from V and 4 bases from J; junction bases left unmatched: 12. Original handling: It was from reference gene primer amplification that nucleated cell counts were estimated. Assay: immunoSEQ multiplex PCR; the TCRdb copy retains only in-frame clones and omits some. The DNA gave D and trimming, while V, J and clone size come from that table. The data contain some 150,000 clones, 84% of them singletons. This TCR was sampled from a human donor in a cohort sampled during active COVID-19. The sequenced sample was peripheral blood. The V gene is TRBV10-3, the J gene TRBJ2-5, with 8 bases identical to TRBD2. The CDR3 loop reads CAATSGGSLETQYF. The CDR3 DNA reads TGTGCCGCGACCAGCGGGGGCAGCTTAGAGACCCAGTACTTC.